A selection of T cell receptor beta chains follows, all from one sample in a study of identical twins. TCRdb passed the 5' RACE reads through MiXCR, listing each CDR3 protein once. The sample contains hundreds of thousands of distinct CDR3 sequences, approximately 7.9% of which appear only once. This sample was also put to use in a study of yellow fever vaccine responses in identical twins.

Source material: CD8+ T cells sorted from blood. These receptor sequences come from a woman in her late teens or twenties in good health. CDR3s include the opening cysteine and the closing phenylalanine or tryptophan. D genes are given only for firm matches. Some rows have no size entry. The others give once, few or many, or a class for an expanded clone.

cdr3_nt: TGCGCCAGCAGCGATTACTCCGGGACAGGTGAAAAACTGTTTTTT
cdr3_aa: CASSDYSGTGEKLFF
v_call: TRBV5-1
clone_size: many
d_call: TRBD1
j_call: TRBJ1-4

cdr3_nt: TGTGCCAGCAGCGAGGGGGAGCGCCCCCGGAGCGATGAGCAGTTCTTC
cdr3_aa: CASSEGERPRSDEQFF
v_call: TRBV9
clone_size: few
d_call: NA
j_call: TRBJ2-1

cdr3_nt: TGTGCCAGCAACTCCCCGGGACAGGGGGTCGGCAACCAAGAGACCCAGTACTTC
cdr3_aa: CASNSPGQGVGNQETQYF
v_call: TRBV28
clone_size: once
d_call: TRBD1
j_call: TRBJ2-5

cdr3_nt: TGCGCCAGTACGCCGGGACAGGGGATCGTGGAGACCCAGTACTTC
cdr3_aa: CASTPGQGIVETQYF
v_call: TRBV4-1
clone_size: NA
d_call: TRBD1
j_call: TRBJ2-5

cdr3_nt: TGTGCCAGCAGCCCAGCTCCCGGGACTACCGGGGAGCTGTTTTTT
cdr3_aa: CASSPAPGTTGELFF
v_call: TRBV7-9
clone_size: many
d_call: NA
j_call: TRBJ2-2

cdr3_nt: TGTGCCAGCAGCTTAGACGATAGGACATACTCCTACAATGAGCAGTTCTTC
cdr3_aa: CASSLDDRTYSYNEQFF
v_call: TRBV11-3
clone_size: once
d_call: NA
j_call: TRBJ2-1

cdr3_nt: TGCAGTGCTCGTAATTACGGGGGGTTAAACACCGGGGAGCTGTTTTTT
cdr3_aa: CSARNYGGLNTGELFF
v_call: TRBV20-1
clone_size: many
d_call: TRBD2
j_call: TRBJ2-2

cdr3_nt: TGTGCCAGCAGTTTAAGGGGGCGCAACACCGGGGAGCTGTTTTTT
cdr3_aa: CASSLRGRNTGELFF
v_call: TRBV27
clone_size: many
d_call: TRBD1
j_call: TRBJ2-2

cdr3_nt: TGTGCCAGCAGCTTAGTAGGACAGGGGGCGATCGACACCGGGGAGCTGTTTTTT
cdr3_aa: CASSLVGQGAIDTGELFF
v_call: TRBV11-2
clone_size: many
d_call: TRBD1
j_call: TRBJ2-2

cdr3_nt: TGTGCCAGCAGTGGGGAGACTAGCGAAGTGACAGATACGCAGTATTTT
cdr3_aa: CASSGETSEVTDTQYF
v_call: TRBV12-3/TRBV12-4
clone_size: many
d_call: TRBD2
j_call: TRBJ2-3

cdr3_nt: TGTGCCATCACCCCAGGGAGGTCCGAGCAGTACTTC
cdr3_aa: CAITPGRSEQYF
v_call: TRBV10-3
clone_size: NA
d_call: NA
j_call: TRBJ2-7

cdr3_nt: TGTGCCAGCAGTTTTTATGTCATGAGCTCCTATAATTCACCCCTCCACTTT
cdr3_aa: CASSFYVMSSYNSPLHF
v_call: TRBV12-3/TRBV12-4
clone_size: many
d_call: NA
j_call: TRBJ1-6

cdr3_nt: TGTGCCAGCAGTTTGACTAGCGGGAGCTACGAGCAGTACTTC
cdr3_aa: CASSLTSGSYEQYF
v_call: TRBV27
clone_size: many
d_call: TRBD2
j_call: TRBJ2-7

cdr3_nt: TGCAGCGTTGAAGATCTTAGGGTTCAGGGAAACACCATATATTTT
cdr3_aa: CSVEDLRVQGNTIYF
v_call: TRBV29-1
clone_size: NA
d_call: NA
j_call: TRBJ1-3

cdr3_nt: TGCGCCAGCAGCTTAACCGGGCCCCCGGAGTATTTT
cdr3_aa: CASSLTGPPEYF
v_call: TRBV5-1
clone_size: NA
d_call: NA
j_call: TRBJ2-3

cdr3_nt: TGTGCCAGCAGCTCCCGGGGTTTTTCTAGCGGGAGGAACACCGGGGAGCTGTTTTTT
cdr3_aa: CASSSRGFSSGRNTGELFF
v_call: TRBV11-2
clone_size: NA
d_call: TRBD2
j_call: TRBJ2-2

cdr3_nt: TGTGCCAGCAGCCGGAGGGGTCGCGAAAAACTGTTTTTT
cdr3_aa: CASSRRGREKLFF
v_call: TRBV12-3/TRBV12-4
clone_size: many
d_call: NA
j_call: TRBJ1-4

cdr3_nt: TGTGCCAGCAGTTATCTCGGGGGGACAGATACGCAGTATTTT
cdr3_aa: CASSYLGGTDTQYF
v_call: TRBV6-5
clone_size: many
d_call: TRBD2
j_call: TRBJ2-3

cdr3_nt: TGCGCCAGCAGCCAATCGGGGACATCGGTCTACGAGCAGTACTTC
cdr3_aa: CASSQSGTSVYEQYF
v_call: TRBV5-1
clone_size: many
d_call: NA
j_call: TRBJ2-7

cdr3_nt: TGTGCCATCCATGAGATCGACAGTTACAATTCACCCCTCCACTTT
cdr3_aa: CAIHEIDSYNSPLHF
v_call: TRBV10-3
clone_size: many
d_call: NA
j_call: TRBJ1-6

cdr3_nt: TGTGCCACGCACCTTAATGAAAAACTGTTTTTT
cdr3_aa: CATHLNEKLFF
v_call: TRBV27
clone_size: NA
d_call: NA
j_call: TRBJ1-4

cdr3_nt: TGTGCCAGCAGCGGAGATGCTACAGGGGGTTCATCACCCCTCCACTTT
cdr3_aa: CASSGDATGGSSPLHF
v_call: TRBV9
clone_size: NA
d_call: TRBD1
j_call: TRBJ1-6

cdr3_nt: TGTGCCAGCAGTCCAGAGGGGCTAGCGACATACAATGAGCAGTTCTTC
cdr3_aa: CASSPEGLATYNEQFF
v_call: TRBV12-3/TRBV12-4
clone_size: many
d_call: NA
j_call: TRBJ2-1

cdr3_nt: TGTGCCAGCAGTACTTGGTCTGGAAACACCATATATTTT
cdr3_aa: CASSTWSGNTIYF
v_call: TRBV27
clone_size: many
d_call: NA
j_call: TRBJ1-3

cdr3_nt: TGTGCCAGCAGTAGACTACTAGCGGGACTAAACACCGGGGAGCTGTTTTTT
cdr3_aa: CASSRLLAGLNTGELFF
v_call: TRBV27
clone_size: NA
d_call: TRBD2
j_call: TRBJ2-2

cdr3_nt: TGCGCCAGCAGCCCGTGGACAGGGCGGATGTTAGGGGAGACCCAGTACTTC
cdr3_aa: CASSPWTGRMLGETQYF
v_call: TRBV4-1
clone_size: NA
d_call: TRBD1
j_call: TRBJ2-5

cdr3_nt: TGCGCCAGCAGCTACAACGCCGCGACAGGGATTTACGAGCAGTACTTC
cdr3_aa: CASSYNAATGIYEQYF
v_call: TRBV5-1
clone_size: many
d_call: TRBD1
j_call: TRBJ2-7

cdr3_nt: TGTGCCAGCAGCTCACCGGGACAGAGGTCTACGAAGTACTTC
cdr3_aa: CASSSPGQRSTKYF
v_call: TRBV11-2
clone_size: NA
d_call: TRBD1
j_call: TRBJ2-7

cdr3_nt: TGTGCCAGCCAGGCAACGGTGGCGACCGACACTGAAGCTTTCTTT
cdr3_aa: CASQATVATDTEAFF
v_call: TRBV7-8
clone_size: few
d_call: NA
j_call: TRBJ1-1

cdr3_nt: TGTGCCAGCAGCTTAGTGGTAGCGGGGTGGTACAATGAGCAGTTCTTC
cdr3_aa: CASSLVVAGWYNEQFF
v_call: TRBV13
clone_size: NA
d_call: TRBD2
j_call: TRBJ2-1

cdr3_nt: TGCGCCAGCAGCCACATTGGGGGGCGCGGGCACTATGGCTACACCTTC
cdr3_aa: CASSHIGGRGHYGYTF
v_call: TRBV4-1
clone_size: NA
d_call: NA
j_call: TRBJ1-2

cdr3_nt: TGTGCCAGCAGTTCCGGGCGGAGCGATGAGCAGTTCTTC
cdr3_aa: CASSSGRSDEQFF
v_call: TRBV6-5
clone_size: many
d_call: NA
j_call: TRBJ2-1

cdr3_nt: TGTGCCAGCAGCTTAGTCGTGAGTCACGAGCAGTACTTC
cdr3_aa: CASSLVVSHEQYF
v_call: TRBV7-9
clone_size: many
d_call: NA
j_call: TRBJ2-7

cdr3_nt: TGTGCCAGCAGCTGGACCGGGACAGGGTTGGAGTCACCCCTCCACTTT
cdr3_aa: CASSWTGTGLESPLHF
v_call: TRBV7-8
clone_size: NA
d_call: TRBD1
j_call: TRBJ1-6

cdr3_nt: TGCAGCGTGACCCACCCAAAGGACAGGGGGACGTATGAGCAGTTCTTC
cdr3_aa: CSVTHPKDRGTYEQFF
v_call: TRBV29-1
clone_size: NA
d_call: TRBD1
j_call: TRBJ2-1

cdr3_nt: TGTGCCAGCAGTTCCCCCTTAGCTAGCGGGAGATCCTACGAGCAGTACTTC
cdr3_aa: CASSSPLASGRSYEQYF
v_call: TRBV12-3/TRBV12-4
clone_size: NA
d_call: TRBD2
j_call: TRBJ2-7

cdr3_nt: TGTGCCAGCAGTTACGGGCGACTAGCGAGAAGTGATGAGCAGTTCTTC
cdr3_aa: CASSYGRLARSDEQFF
v_call: TRBV6-5
clone_size: few
d_call: TRBD2
j_call: TRBJ2-1

cdr3_nt: TGCGCCAGCAGCCACGAGGACAGGGGGGGGGTAACCGGGGAGCTGTTTTTT
cdr3_aa: CASSHEDRGGVTGELFF
v_call: TRBV4-1
clone_size: many
d_call: TRBD1
j_call: TRBJ2-2

cdr3_nt: TGCAGTGCTAGTGGCCTAGCGGGATACAATGAGCAGTTCTTC
cdr3_aa: CSASGLAGYNEQFF
v_call: TRBV20-1
clone_size: few
d_call: TRBD2
j_call: TRBJ2-1

cdr3_nt: TGCGCCAGCAGCCGGGGGGGCAATAACTATGGCTACACCTTC
cdr3_aa: CASSRGGNNYGYTF
v_call: TRBV4-1
clone_size: many
d_call: NA
j_call: TRBJ1-2

cdr3_nt: TGCGCCAGCAGCTTGAAGTCTGGGGAGGGCAGGGGGCGTGAGCAGTTCTTC
cdr3_aa: CASSLKSGEGRGREQFF
v_call: TRBV5-1
clone_size: NA
d_call: NA
j_call: TRBJ2-1

cdr3_nt: TGTGCCAGCAGCCGTTATATTGAGGCGCATATCTTT
cdr3_aa: CASSRYIEAHIF
v_call: TRBV5-5
clone_size: NA
d_call: NA
j_call: TRBJ1-1

cdr3_nt: TGTGCCACCGATAAACTAGCGGGAGCTTTAGGCGAGCAGTACTTC
cdr3_aa: CATDKLAGALGEQYF
v_call: TRBV28
clone_size: once
d_call: TRBD2
j_call: TRBJ2-7

cdr3_nt: TGTGCCAGCAGTTTAAGGGGGCAGGGGCCCGGGGAGCTGTTTTTT
cdr3_aa: CASSLRGQGPGELFF
v_call: TRBV27
clone_size: few
d_call: TRBD1
j_call: TRBJ2-2

cdr3_nt: TGTGCCAGCAGCTTCCCCCGGGACTCGTTACAAGAGACCCAGTACTTC
cdr3_aa: CASSFPRDSLQETQYF
v_call: TRBV7-2
clone_size: NA
d_call: NA
j_call: TRBJ2-5

cdr3_nt: TGTGCCAGCAGTCCGGAGACTAGCGGGAGGAAAGCCGGGGAGCTGTTTTTT
cdr3_aa: CASSPETSGRKAGELFF
v_call: TRBV12-3/TRBV12-4
clone_size: many
d_call: TRBD2
j_call: TRBJ2-2